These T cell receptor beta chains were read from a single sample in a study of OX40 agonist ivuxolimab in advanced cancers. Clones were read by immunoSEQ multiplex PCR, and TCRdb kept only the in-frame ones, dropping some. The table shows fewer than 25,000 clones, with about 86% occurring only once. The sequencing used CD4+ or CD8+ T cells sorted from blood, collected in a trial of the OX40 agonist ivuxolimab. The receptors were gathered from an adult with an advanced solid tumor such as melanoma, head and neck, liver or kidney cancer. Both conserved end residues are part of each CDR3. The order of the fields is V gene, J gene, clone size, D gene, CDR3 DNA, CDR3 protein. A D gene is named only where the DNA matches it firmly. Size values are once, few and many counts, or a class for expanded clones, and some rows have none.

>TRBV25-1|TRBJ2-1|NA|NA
TGTGCCAGCAGTGAATTAAGCGGCAATGAGCAGTTCTTC
CASSELSGNEQFF
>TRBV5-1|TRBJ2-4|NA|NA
TGCGCCAGCAGCCCGCCTCGCACAGGGAACGATATTCAGTACTTC
CASSPPRTGNDIQYF
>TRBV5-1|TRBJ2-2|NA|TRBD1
TGCGCCAGCAGCATAAAGCCCGGGACAGGGGCCACCGGGGAGCTGTTTTTT
CASSIKPGTGATGELFF
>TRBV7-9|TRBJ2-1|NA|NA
TGTGCCAGCAGCCTAACAACAGGCAGCAATGAGCAGTTCTTC
CASSLTTGSNEQFF
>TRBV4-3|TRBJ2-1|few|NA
TGCGCCAGCAGCCAAGAAGGGACTTATAGCTCCTACAATGAGCAGTTCTTC
CASSQEGTYSSYNEQFF
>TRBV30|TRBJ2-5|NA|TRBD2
TGTGCCTGGAATAGCGGGAGGGCTGAGACCCAGTACTTC
CAWNSGRAETQYF
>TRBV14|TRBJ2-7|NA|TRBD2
TGTGCCAGCAGCCAAGAGGGGGGTGGCGGGAGAAAACTAAAGCAGTACTTC
CASSQEGGGGRKLKQYF
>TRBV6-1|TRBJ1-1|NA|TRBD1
TGTGCCAGCAGCTCGGACAGGGCGAACACTGAAGCTTTCTTT
CASSSDRANTEAFF
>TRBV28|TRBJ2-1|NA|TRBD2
TGTGCCAGCAGTTTATCGCGGGAGGGCCGGAATGAGCAGTTCTTC
CASSLSREGRNEQFF
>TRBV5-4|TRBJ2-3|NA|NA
TGTGCCAGCAGCCCCCTCGACACAGATACGCAGTATTTT
CASSPLDTDTQYF
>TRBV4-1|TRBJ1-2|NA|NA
TGCGCCAGCAGCCAAGATTCCGGCTATAACTATGGCTACACCTTC
CASSQDSGYNYGYTF
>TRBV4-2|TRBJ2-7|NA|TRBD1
TGTGCCAGCAGCCAAGAACAGGGGGACTTCGACGAGCAGTACTTC
CASSQEQGDFDEQYF
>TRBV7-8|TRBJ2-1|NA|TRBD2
TGTGCCAGCAGCTCGAGCGGGAAGGAGCAGTTCTTC
CASSSSGKEQFF
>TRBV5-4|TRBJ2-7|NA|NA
TGTGCCAGCAGCTCCTCAAGGACGGGAGCCCCCTACGAGCAGTACTTC
CASSSSRTGAPYEQYF
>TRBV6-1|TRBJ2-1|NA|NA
TGTGCCAGCAGTGCTTACCCCGGGGGGCGGGAGATCAATGAGCAGTTCTTC
CASSAYPGGREINEQFF
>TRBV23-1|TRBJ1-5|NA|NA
TGCGCCAGCAGTAACCCCGTCAGGTCGCCCCAGCATTTT
CASSNPVRSPQHF
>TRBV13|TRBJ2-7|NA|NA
TGTGCCAGCAGCCAGGACAGCTCCTACGAGCAGTACTTC
CASSQDSSYEQYF
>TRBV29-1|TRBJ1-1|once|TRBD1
TGCAGCGTTGGCAGGGGGGCCAGCACTGAAGCTTTCTTT
CSVGRGASTEAFF
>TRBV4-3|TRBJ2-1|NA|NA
TGCGCCAGCAGCCAAGAGGTGAGCGGGTCCTACAATGAGCAGTTCTTC
CASSQEVSGSYNEQFF
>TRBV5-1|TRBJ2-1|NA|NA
TGCGCCAGCAGCTTGCTCGGGTCTTACAATGAGCAGTTCTTC
CASSLLGSYNEQFF
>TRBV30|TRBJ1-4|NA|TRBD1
TGTGCCTGGAGTCCGGGACAGTTATATGGACCAACTAATGAAAAACTGTTTTTT
CAWSPGQLYGPTNEKLFF
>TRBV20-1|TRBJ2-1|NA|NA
TGCAGTGCTAGTTTCCAGGGCGGTGGGTTCTTC
CSASFQGGGFF
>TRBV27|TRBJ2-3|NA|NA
TGTGCCAGCAGTTCCCCCTGGGGACGCACAGATACGCAGTATTTT
CASSSPWGRTDTQYF
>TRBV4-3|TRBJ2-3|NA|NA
TGCGCCAGCAGCCAAATGGACTCCATTAGAGATACGCAGTATTTT
CASSQMDSIRDTQYF
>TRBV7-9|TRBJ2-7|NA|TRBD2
TGTGCCAGCAGCGAGGCTAGCGGCGAGCAGTACTTC
CASSEASGEQYF
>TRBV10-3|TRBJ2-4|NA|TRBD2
TGTGCCATCAGTGAGTCAATCGGGAGGGCCGAAAACATTCAGTACTTC
CAISESIGRAENIQYF
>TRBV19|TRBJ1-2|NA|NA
TGTGCCAGTAGCGTTGACAGTGGTCTCTATGGCTACACCTTC
CASSVDSGLYGYTF
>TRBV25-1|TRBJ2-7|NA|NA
TGTGCCAGCAGTGAAATCAGCTCCTACGAGCAGTACTTC
CASSEISSYEQYF
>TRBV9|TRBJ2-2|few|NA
TGTGCCAGCAGCGGGGGGAACACCGGGGAGCTGTTTTTT
CASSGGNTGELFF
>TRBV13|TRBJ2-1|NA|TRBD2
TGTGCCAGCAGCTCCGACAGCGGGAGGGGGTACAATGAGCAGTTCTTC
CASSSDSGRGYNEQFF
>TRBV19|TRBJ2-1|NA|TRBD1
TGTGCCAGTAGTTCCCGGGACAGTTTTTACAATGAGCAGTTCTTC
CASSSRDSFYNEQFF
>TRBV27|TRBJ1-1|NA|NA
TGTGCCAGCAGTTTTGGGGCCGCCACTGAAGCTTTTTTT
CASSFGAATEAFF
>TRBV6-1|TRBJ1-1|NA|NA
TGTGCCAGCAGGGGGCCCACGACACCTGACGAAGCTTTCTTT
CASRGPTTPDEAFF
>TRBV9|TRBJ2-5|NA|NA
TGTGCCAGCAGCCCTTGGACAGCCCCCCAAGAGACCCAGTACTTC
CASSPWTAPQETQYF
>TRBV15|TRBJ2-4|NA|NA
TGTGCCACTGGGCCGGGGTCCCGGGAAAACATTCAGTACTTC
CATGPGSRENIQYF
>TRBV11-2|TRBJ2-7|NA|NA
TGTGCCAGCAGCTTAGGGAACTACGAGCAGTACTTC
CASSLGNYEQYF
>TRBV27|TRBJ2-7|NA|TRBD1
TGTGCCAGCAGTTTAACAGGGGGCTCTTCCTACGAGCAGTACTTC
CASSLTGGSSYEQYF
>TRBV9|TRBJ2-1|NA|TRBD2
TGTGCCAGCAGCGGACGGCTAGCGGGCTACTACAATGAGCAGTTCTTC
CASSGRLAGYYNEQFF
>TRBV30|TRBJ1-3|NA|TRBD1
TGTGCCTGGGGGACAGGAAGGAGCTCTGGAAACACCATATATTTT
CAWGTGRSSGNTIYF
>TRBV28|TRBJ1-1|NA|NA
TGTGCTACTACCCCACGGGCGGCACCTAAGGAGAGAACTGAAGCTTTCTTT
CATTPRAAPKERTEAFF
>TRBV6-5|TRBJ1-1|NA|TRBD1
TGTGCCAGCAGCCTTGGAGGATTGGGACAGGGAACTTTCTTT
CASSLGGLGQGTFF
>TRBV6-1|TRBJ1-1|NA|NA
TGTGCCAGCAGTAAATACACAGGGGAAGCTTTCTTT
CASSKYTGEAFF
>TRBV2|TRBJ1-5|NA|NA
TGTGCCAGCAGTCTCAAGCCGGGACTTAGCAATCAGCCCCAGCATTTT
CASSLKPGLSNQPQHF
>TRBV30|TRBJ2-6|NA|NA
TGTGCCTGGAGTGTCCCAAACTCTGGGGCCAACGTCCTGACTTTC
CAWSVPNSGANVLTF
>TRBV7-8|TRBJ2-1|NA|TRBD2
TGTGCCAGCATGGACACTAGCGGGAGGCCCGAGAACAATGAGCAGTTCTTC
CASMDTSGRPENNEQFF
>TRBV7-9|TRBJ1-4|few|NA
TGTGCCAGCAGCCTCTGGACAGCTACAACTAATGAAAAACTGTTTTTT
CASSLWTATTNEKLFF
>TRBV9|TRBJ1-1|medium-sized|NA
TGTGCCAGCAGTGAAGGGGCCCCGGCCACTGAAGCTTTCTTT
CASSEGAPATEAFF
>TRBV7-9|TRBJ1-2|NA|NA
TGTGCCAGCAGCCTCCAGGAGAACTATGGCTACACCTTC
CASSLQENYGYTF
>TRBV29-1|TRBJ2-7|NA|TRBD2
TGCAGCGTTGGAGGCATAGCGGGAGCTTTTTACTACGAGCAGTACTTC
CSVGGIAGAFYYEQYF
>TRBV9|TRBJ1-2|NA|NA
TGTGCCAGCAGCGTAAGACCAGGGGAAAACTATGGCTACACCTTC
CASSVRPGENYGYTF
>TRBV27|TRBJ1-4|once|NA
TGTGCCAGCACCTCGGGTGGTGAAAAACTGTTTTTT
CASTSGGEKLFF
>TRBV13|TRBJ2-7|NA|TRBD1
TGTGCCAGCAGCTTCCCGGGACAGGGTAAGGACGAGCAGTACTTC
CASSFPGQGKDEQYF
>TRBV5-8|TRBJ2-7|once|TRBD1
TGTGCCAGCAGCTTGAGGGACAGGAGCTCCTACGAGCAGTACTTC
CASSLRDRSSYEQYF